This T cell receptor beta chain was obtained from a study of TIL therapy for anti-PD-1-resistant metastatic lung cancer listed by TCRdb under 2021. For the study in its entirety: Tumors were harvested prior to any PD-1/PD-L1 blockade, after which nivolumab was administered to patients, and lymphodepletion, expanded TIL infusion and IL-2 were given to patients who progressed. The cohort was composed predominantly of lung adenocarcinoma, with several EGFR-mutant and two ALK-rearranged tumors included, and half of patients were identified as current or former smokers. A median non-synonymous tumor mutation burden of over 1.2 mutations per megabase was determined across the cohort by whole-exome sequencing. Tumor and peripheral blood T cell receptor beta sequencing was used to track clonotypes across tumor, expanded TIL product and serial blood samples. Enrolled patients had a median age of around 51 years (range roughly 38-80) and a median tumor PD-L1 proportion score of 6%.

The time point label here, explained by the study, means: pre-treatment sample, taken before nivolumab and TIL therapy. Adults with stage 4 NSCLC were enrolled in a dual-center phase I trial from 2017 to early 2020. Samples were obtained from a single-arm, open-label phase I trial in which tumor-infiltrating lymphocyte therapy with nivolumab was evaluated in advanced non-small cell lung cancer. Blood mononuclear cells were isolated from EDTA tubes by Ficoll gradient and were snap-frozen as pellets, and DNA was extracted with a Qiagen mini-prep kit. A note on this clone: Its antigen has not been determined. No much larger clonotype is one base removed from it; base qualities were not supplied.

The immunoSEQ v3 hsTCRB kit was used to amplify TCR beta CDR3 regions from genomic DNA through bias-controlled multiplex PCR. An Illumina NextSeq 500 was used to sequence the TCR libraries, reaching approximately 2 million read pairs at survey level or roughly 5-6.5 million at deep level. In the original analysis: V, D and J genes were assigned, non-productive sequences were removed, and clonality was reported by immunoSEQ Analyzer software. Repertoires were compared by productive Simpson clonality and by the Morisita overlap index of productive TRB rearrangements between infused TIL and blood. Absolute clonotype counts in blood were estimated by multiplying the lymphocyte count by the CD3+ fraction and by the productive frequency of the clone. TCRdb holds this immuneACCESS table with in-frame rearrangements only. Some clones are missing; in checked studies, unresolved V genes explain under half, and the rest has no known cause. That table is the source of V, J and clone size, and D and trimming were worked out from the DNA. This sample lists 57,000 or so clones; 87% were detected once. The ten biggest clones cover about 2.5% of the sample.

What the authors observed across the whole study: Generalizability was limited because the cohort was highly selected, with more treatment-naive, never-smoker and oncogene-addicted patients included than is typical. The baseline peripheral repertoire was partially replaced by infused TIL clonotypes, which then decayed over months, and no apparent association between persistence and response was found. The study protocol defined all tumor marker inferences as exploratory.

The CDR3 spans 19 residues, from the cysteine through the phenylalanine. This entry keeps only the CDR3 DNA: 57 bases, framed from base 1. Trimming costs V 7 bases and J 0 bases, and their ends lie 24 bases apart. The chain joins TRBV6-7 to TRBJ1-4; TRBD1 could be the D gene, as 5 bases match. TRBV6-7 is annotated as an ORF whose role is uncertain. The TCR comes from a person aged 25 to 80 with non-small cell lung cancer. The sample was blood, taken at baseline. The CDR3 region: CASTYWERYRHSTNEKLFF. The nucleotide sequence reads TGTGCCAGCACCTACTGGGAACGGTACAGGCACTCAACTAATGAAAAACTGTTTTTT.